These 12 T cell receptor beta chains share one sample of origin, sequenced in a study of beta chain features in type 1 diabetes. General study findings and limits: Within each of all four CD4+ subsets, Type 1 diabetes patients had TCRB CDR3s that were moderately but significantly shorter.

The whole isolated RNA underwent reverse transcription, so sequencing captured expressed TCRB transcripts. Measured with immunoSEQ multiplex PCR; TCRdb has only the in-frame clones, and not every one. The profile shows 130,000 or so clones, about 15% of them singletons. Their specific antigens are unknown. Source material: central memory CD4+ T cells from blood. The receptors here all came from a man aged 30 to 39 with type 1 diabetes.

With respect to this clone: With a much larger clone just one base away, this may be a read error. This sample also contains other DNA sequences that code for the same CDR3. The V gene is TRBV7-7, the J gene TRBJ2-5, with D hard to call. The CDR3 consists of 12 residues. Germline V gene sequence: CDR1 SSHAT, CDR2 FNYEAQ (reference sequence). CDR3 loop: CASSSDQETQYF. The CDR3 region has the DNA TGTGCTAGCAGCTCCGACCAAGAGACCCAGTACTTC.

This clone occurred a few times. The chain employs TRBV15 and TRBJ2-3, with a possible D match to TRBD1 (5 bases). Trimming cost V 1 base and J 3 bases, with 14 bases left between them. Germline CDR1 reads LNHNV; CDR2 reads YYDKDF (reference sequence). The CDR3 spans 16 residues. This CDR3 is CATSRGIGQGTDTQYF. The DNA of the CDR3 is TGTGCCACCAGCAGAGGCATCGGTCAGGGAACAGATACGCAGTATTTT.

This clone was seen a few times. The CDR3 sequence: CAILSSTDTQYF. CDR3 coding DNA: TGTGCCATCCTATCTAGTACAGATACGCAGTATTTT. The chain combines TRBV10-3 with TRBJ2-3; D gene unclear. The germline gives CDR1 ENHRY, CDR2 SYGVKD. CDR3 size: 12 residues. V lost 8 bases and J 3 bases, leaving 9 bases between the germline ends.

The chain recombines TRBV7-2 with TRBJ2-4, with TRBD2 matching over 8 bases. J gave up 4 bases and V 2 bases, and 7 bases lay outside the gene matches. Germline-derived CDR1 and CDR2 are SGHTA and FQGNSA. CDR3 length equals 16 residues. The CDR3 is CASSLFGGAGKNIQYF. The CDR3, as DNA: TGTGCCAGCAGCTTATTCGGGGGGGCCGGAAAAAACATTCAGTACTTC.

The J gene is TRBJ2-7, the V gene TRBV25-1; D might be TRBD1 or TRBD2, each matching 5 bases. Germline CDR1 and CDR2: MGHDK and SYGVNS. The CDR3 consists of 16 residues. V lost 8 bases, J lost 5 bases, and 25 bases lay in between. CDR3 protein: CASSRSGALSGNEQYF. CDR3 coding DNA: TGTGCCAGCTCCCGCTCCGGGGCCCTCTCCGGGAACGAGCAGTACTTC.

The V and J genes are TRBV7-2 and TRBJ2-7, with D unclear. The length of the CDR3 is 12 residues. The germline V gene encodes CDR1 SGHTA and CDR2 FQGNSA. Deletions cut 4 bases from V and 3 bases from J, with 7 bases between. The DNA for the CDR3 is TGTGCCAGCAGCTCCACACTCTACGAGCAGTACTTC. It is translated as CASSSTLYEQYF.

The chain uses TRBV30 and TRBJ1-2; the match to TRBD1 covers 7 bases. V shed 1 base, J shed 0 bases, and the junction held 8 bases outside the gene matches. The V gene's germline CDR1 is GTSNPN and CDR2 SVGIG (reference sequence). This CDR3 contains 16 residues. The DNA for the CDR3 is TGTGCCTGGAGTGGACAGGGACGTGGTGCTAACTATGGCTACACCTTC. Translated: CAWSGQGRGANYGYTF. Variable domain in full (rest from reference TRBV30 and TRBJ1-2): SQTIHQWPATLVQPVGSPLSLECTVEGTSNPNLYWYRQAAGRGLQLLFYSVGIGQISSEVPQNLSASRPQDRQFILSSKKLLLSDSGFYLCAWSGQGRGANYGYTFGSGTRLTVV.

There are a few counts of this clone. V and J are TRBV7-8 and TRBJ2-2, with 9 bases matching TRBD1. The CDR3 spans 16 residues. J gave up 3 bases and V 5 bases, and 7 bases lay outside the gene matches. Germline V CDR1 and CDR2: SGHVS, FQNEAQ. The CDR3 coding sequence is TGTGCCAGCAGCACCTGGACAGGGGTAGACACCGGGGAGCTGTTTTTT. Encoded protein: CASSTWTGVDTGELFF.

The chain combines TRBV5-5 with TRBJ1-6, with D hard to call. V dropped 1 base and J dropped 6 bases, with 8 bases sitting between them. CDR1 is SGHKS, CDR2 YYEKEE, per germline (reference sequence). This CDR3 has 14 residues. The CDR3 DNA reads TGTGCCAGCAGCTTGAGACGGAGTAATTCACCCCTCCACTTT. Amino acid sequence: CASSLRRSNSPLHF.

The table lists this clone with a few counts. The CDR3 nucleotides are TGTGCCAGCAGTAGCGGGAAGACAGATACGCAGTATTTT. Its translation is CASSSGKTDTQYF. The J gene is TRBJ2-3, the V gene TRBV7-3; 8 nucleotides align to TRBD2. The CDR3 loop spans 13 amino acids. The germline V gene encodes CDR1 SGHTA and CDR2 FQGTGA. With V trimmed by 6 bases and J by 3 bases, 2 bases remained unmatched.

The rearrangement links TRBV9 to TRBJ2-5; D unresolved. Between the trimmed V and J ends, which lost 0 bases and 5 bases, there was a span of 14 bases. The CDR3 is 15 residues long. Germline-derived CDR1 and CDR2 are SGDLS and YYNGEE. CDR3 loop: CASSVDATRRETQYF. CDR3 nucleotides: TGTGCCAGCAGCGTAGACGCAACCCGACGGGAGACCCAGTACTTC.

The gene calls are TRBV5-1 and TRBJ2-1; D gene ambiguous. Trimming cost V 7 bases and J 8 bases, with 13 bases left between them. The germline V gene encodes CDR1 SGHRS and CDR2 YFSETQ. The CDR3 consists of 12 residues. In DNA, the CDR3 is TGCGCCAGCGGGTGGGCCGGCGATGAGCAGTTCTTC. Translated, it gives CASGWAGDEQFF.